This T cell receptor (beta chain) was found in a study of T-cell reconstitution after alpha-beta-depleted transplantation in children. Study results and caveats: Reported findings indicate that, about two months after transplant, alpha-beta T cells came from several hundred expanded clones, which were derived from non-depleted graft cells. At day 60, the high TCRbeta diversity found in some patients originated from recipient T cells and thymic progenitors that had survived. Hyperexpanded clones declined; after one year, newly produced T cells mostly supplied diversity.

Molecular barcoding with unique molecular identifiers was used for the TCRbeta library. TCRdb itself ran the PCR reads through MiXCR, one entry per CDR3 protein. The sample has around 700,000 distinct CDR3 sequences, around 14% seen once. This clonotype was seen many times. No antigen is known for it. The CDR3 is 13 residues long. The V gene's germline CDR1 is SGHTA and CDR2 FQGTGA. Trimming pared 6 bases from V and 6 bases from J, leaving 11 bases between. The sequenced sample was PBMCs, obtained before TCRalphabeta/CD19-depleted stem cell transplant. The source is a girl aged 2-10 years with congenital amegakaryocytic thrombocytopenia, due to receive a stem cell transplant. The chain employs TRBV7-3 and TRBJ2-2; D gene ambiguous. The CDR3: CASSLTLAGELFF. The CDR3 DNA sequence: TGTGCCAGCAGTCTGACCCTGGCCGGGGAGCTGTTTTTT.